One and the same sample provided the 3 T cell receptor beta chains below, sequenced in a study. Each CDR3 protein gets one entry after TCRdb re-called the RT-PCR reads with MiXCR. The table shows about 680,000 distinct CDR3 sequences, with 12% to 15% occurring only once. Sequenced input: memory CD4+ T cells from blood. These receptor sequences come from a female donor in good health, serving as a healthy control.

In its sample, this clonotype was seen a few times. This rearrangement joins TRBV4-2 to TRBJ2-2; 13 nucleotides agree with TRBD2. Germline-derived CDR1 and CDR2 are LGHNA and YNFKEQ. The CDR3 has 17 amino acids. J gave up 6 bases and V 0 bases, and 4 bases lay outside the gene matches. Here the CDR3 reads CASSQEPGLAGAGELFF. CDR3 nucleotide sequence: TGTGCCAGCAGCCAAGAGCCCGGACTAGCGGGAGCCGGGGAGCTGTTTTTT.

This clonotype has at least ten counts. This chain connects TRBV10-1 to TRBJ1-2, with TRBD1 matching 9 bases. The CDR3 has 12 residues. Trimming removed 8 bases from V and 4 bases from J; junction bases left unmatched: 2. CDR1 and CDR2 (germline): WNHNN, SYGVQD (reference sequence). The CDR3 DNA reads as TGCGCCAGCGGGACAGGGAGCTATGGCTACACCTTC. This sequence encodes CASGTGSYGYTF.

V and J are TRBV6-1 and TRBJ2-6, with D uncertain. This CDR3 contains 14 residues. Germline lookup yields CDR1 MNHNS and CDR2 SASEGT. V lost 9 bases and J 0 bases, leaving 9 bases between the germline ends. CDR3 in amino acids: CASGEDSGANVLTF. CDR3 sequence (DNA): TGTGCCAGTGGTGAGGACTCTGGGGCCAACGTCCTGACTTTC.